Listed below are T cell receptor beta chains from one sample, sequenced in a study of monozygotic twins with inflammatory bowel disease. Using the 5' RACE reads, TCRdb records one entry per CDR3 protein without DNA. The sample has approximately 160,000 distinct CDR3 sequences, and its top ten clones hold around 7.2%. The material sequenced was blood. All receptors derive from a human donor with ulcerative colitis or Crohn's disease, or a healthy co-twin of an affected twin (not recorded which). Both conserved end residues are part of each CDR3. Each record gives: V gene, J gene, CDR3 protein.

V: TRBV7-8; J: TRBJ2-3; CDR3: CASSPLVVANTQYF
V: TRBV5-1; J: TRBJ1-2; CDR3: CASSPESAYGYTF
V: TRBV10-3; J: TRBJ1-2; CDR3: CASVDGATNYGYTF
V: TRBV5-1; J: TRBJ2-5; CDR3: CASSSKPSGRPQETQYF
V: TRBV24-1; J: TRBJ2-3; CDR3: CATSGTSGVTDTQYF
V: TRBV3-1; J: TRBJ2-1; CDR3: CASRPSGGVFRDEQFF
V: TRBV12-3/TRBV12-4; J: TRBJ1-1; CDR3: CASRPTGTGGFF
V: TRBV6-6; J: TRBJ2-1; CDR3: CASSPQEEQFF
V: TRBV4-1; J: TRBJ2-2; CDR3: CASLKTSGTNTGELFF
V: TRBV29-1; J: TRBJ2-3; CDR3: CSVRSGSSTDTQYF
V: TRBV7-2; J: TRBJ2-7; CDR3: CASSLARVEQYF
V: TRBV5-1; J: TRBJ2-4; CDR3: CASSPGGAGKNIQYF
V: TRBV7-3; J: TRBJ2-2; CDR3: CASSLTQANTGELFF
V: TRBV7-9; J: TRBJ2-1; CDR3: CASSLLTGTQFF
V: TRBV2; J: TRBJ1-2; CDR3: CASSDGFYGYTF
V: TRBV7-2; J: TRBJ1-6; CDR3: CASSLDLGAGSPLHF
V: TRBV6-5; J: TRBJ1-5; CDR3: CASSSGTAQNQPQHF
V: TRBV10-3; J: TRBJ1-5; CDR3: CAISPGQGFEPQHF
V: TRBV6-1; J: TRBJ2-1; CDR3: CASSEALAGGPYNEQFF
V: TRBV29-1; J: TRBJ2-1; CDR3: CSVGIGLAGEQFF
V: TRBV4-2; J: TRBJ2-7; CDR3: CASSQASGSDEQYF
V: TRBV7-9; J: TRBJ1-2; CDR3: CASSLGSGTDGYTF
V: TRBV11-2; J: TRBJ2-3; CDR3: CASTSGGRETQYF
V: TRBV5-1; J: TRBJ2-7; CDR3: CASSPGGTFYEQYF